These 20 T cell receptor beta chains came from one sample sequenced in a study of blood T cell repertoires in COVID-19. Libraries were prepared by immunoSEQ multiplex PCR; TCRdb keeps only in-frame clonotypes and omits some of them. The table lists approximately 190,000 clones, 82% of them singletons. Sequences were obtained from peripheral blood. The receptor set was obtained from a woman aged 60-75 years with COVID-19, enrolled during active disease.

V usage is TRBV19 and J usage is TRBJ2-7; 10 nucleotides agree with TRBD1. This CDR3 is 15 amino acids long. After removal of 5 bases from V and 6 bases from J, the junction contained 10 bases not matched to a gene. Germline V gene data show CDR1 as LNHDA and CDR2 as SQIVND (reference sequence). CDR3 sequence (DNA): TGTGCCAGTAGTCCTTCTGGGACAGGGGTTGGCGAGCAGTACTTC. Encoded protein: CASSPSGTGVGEQYF.

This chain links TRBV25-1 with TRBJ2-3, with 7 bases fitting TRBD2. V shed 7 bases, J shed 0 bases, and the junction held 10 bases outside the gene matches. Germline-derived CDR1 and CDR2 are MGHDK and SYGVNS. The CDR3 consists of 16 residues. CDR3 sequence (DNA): TGTGCCAGCAAGGAAGCGGGGTCAGCAAGCACAGATACGCAGTATTTT. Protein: CASKEAGSASTDTQYF.

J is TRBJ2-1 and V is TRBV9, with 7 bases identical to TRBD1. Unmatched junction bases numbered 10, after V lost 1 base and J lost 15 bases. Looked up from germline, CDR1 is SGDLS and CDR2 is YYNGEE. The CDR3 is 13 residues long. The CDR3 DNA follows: TGTGCCAGCAGCGTAATCGAGTGGGGACAGCCGTTCTTC. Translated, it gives CASSVIEWGQPFF.

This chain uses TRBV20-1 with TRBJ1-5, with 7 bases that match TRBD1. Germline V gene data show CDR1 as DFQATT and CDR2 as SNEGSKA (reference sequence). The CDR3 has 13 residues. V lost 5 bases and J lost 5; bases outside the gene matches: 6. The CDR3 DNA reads TGCAGTGCTCGTGAAGGACAGGATCAGCCCCAGCATTTT. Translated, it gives CSAREGQDQPQHF.

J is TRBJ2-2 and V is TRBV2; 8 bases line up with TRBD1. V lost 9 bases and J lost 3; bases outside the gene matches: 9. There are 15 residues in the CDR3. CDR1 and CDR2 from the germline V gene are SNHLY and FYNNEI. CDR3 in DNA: TGTGCCAGTCTACCAGACAGGGGTGACACCGGGGAGCTGTTTTTT. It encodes CASLPDRGDTGELFF.

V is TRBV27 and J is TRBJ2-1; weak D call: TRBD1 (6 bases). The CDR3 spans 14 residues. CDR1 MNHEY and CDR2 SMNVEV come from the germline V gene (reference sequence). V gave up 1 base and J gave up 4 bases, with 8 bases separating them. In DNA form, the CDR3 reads TGTGCCAGCAGTTTATTGGGACAATACAATGAGCAGTTCTTC. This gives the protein CASSLLGQYNEQFF.

The CDR3 reads CASSPRDREGEETQYF. DNA for the CDR3: TGCGCCAGCAGCCCGCGGGACAGGGAAGGAGAAGAGACCCAGTACTTC. The J gene is TRBJ2-5, the V gene TRBV4-1; 9 bases are shared with TRBD1. Germline V gene sequence: CDR1 MGHRA, CDR2 YSYEKL. The CDR3 totals 16 residues. V gave up 4 bases and J gave up 3 bases; unmatched junction bases: 9.

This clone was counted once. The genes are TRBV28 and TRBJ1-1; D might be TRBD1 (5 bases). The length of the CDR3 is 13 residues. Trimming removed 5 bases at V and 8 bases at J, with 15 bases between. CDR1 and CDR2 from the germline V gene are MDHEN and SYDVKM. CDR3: CASSPTVEGEAFF. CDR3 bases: TGTGCCAGCAGTCCTACCGTGGAGGGGGAAGCTTTCTTT. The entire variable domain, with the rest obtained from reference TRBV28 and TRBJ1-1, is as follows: DVKVTQSSRYLVKRTGEKVFLECVQDMDHENMFWYRQDPGLGLRLIYFSYDVKMKEKGDIPEGYSVSREKKERFSLILESASTNQTSMYLCASSPTVEGEAFFGQGTRLTVV.

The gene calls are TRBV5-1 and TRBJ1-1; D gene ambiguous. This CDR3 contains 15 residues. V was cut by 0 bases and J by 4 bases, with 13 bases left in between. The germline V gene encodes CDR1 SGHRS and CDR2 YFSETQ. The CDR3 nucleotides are TGCGCCAGCAGCTTGGGGGCAGCCACCTTCACTGAAGCTTTCTTT. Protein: CASSLGAATFTEAFF. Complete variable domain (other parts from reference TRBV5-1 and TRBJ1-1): KAGVTQTPRYLIKTRGQQVTLSCSPISGHRSVSWYQQTPGQGLQFLFEYFSETQRNKGNFPGRFSGRQFSNSRSEMNVSTLELGDSALYLCASSLGAATFTEAFFGQGTRLTVV.

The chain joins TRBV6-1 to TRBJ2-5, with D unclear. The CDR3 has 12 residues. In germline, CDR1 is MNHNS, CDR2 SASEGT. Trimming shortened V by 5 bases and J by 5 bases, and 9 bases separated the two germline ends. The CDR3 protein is CASSPPRETQYF. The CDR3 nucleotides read TGTGCCAGCAGTCCTCCCCGGGAGACCCAGTACTTC.

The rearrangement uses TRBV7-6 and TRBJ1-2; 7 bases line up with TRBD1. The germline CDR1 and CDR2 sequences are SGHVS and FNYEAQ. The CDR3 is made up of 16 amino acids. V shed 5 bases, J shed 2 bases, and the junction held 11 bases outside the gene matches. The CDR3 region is CASSPFGDRANYGYTF. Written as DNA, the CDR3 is TGTGCCAGCAGCCCCTTTGGGGACAGAGCCAACTATGGCTACACCTTC.

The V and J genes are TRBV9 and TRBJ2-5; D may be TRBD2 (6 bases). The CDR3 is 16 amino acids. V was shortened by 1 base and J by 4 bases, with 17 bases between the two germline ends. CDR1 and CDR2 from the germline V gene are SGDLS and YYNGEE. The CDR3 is CASSVSLGGISETQYF. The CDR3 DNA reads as TGTGCCAGCAGCGTATCCCTCGGCGGGATCTCAGAGACCCAGTACTTC.

The CDR3 is CASSPSGGGYNEQFF. CDR3 nucleotide sequence: TGTGCCAGCAGCCCAAGCGGGGGGGGCTACAATGAGCAGTTCTTC. The chain joins TRBV13 to TRBJ2-1, with TRBD2 identical over 10 bases. Looked up from germline, CDR1 is PRHDT and CDR2 is FYEKMQ (reference sequence). This CDR3 is 15 amino acids long. V was clipped by 5 bases and J by 3 bases; unmatched bases: 4.

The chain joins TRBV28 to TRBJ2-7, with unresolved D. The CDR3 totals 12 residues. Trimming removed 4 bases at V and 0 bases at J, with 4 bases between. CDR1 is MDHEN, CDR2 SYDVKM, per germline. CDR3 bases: TGTGCCAGCAGTTCCGTCTCCTACGAGCAGTACTTC. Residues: CASSSVSYEQYF.

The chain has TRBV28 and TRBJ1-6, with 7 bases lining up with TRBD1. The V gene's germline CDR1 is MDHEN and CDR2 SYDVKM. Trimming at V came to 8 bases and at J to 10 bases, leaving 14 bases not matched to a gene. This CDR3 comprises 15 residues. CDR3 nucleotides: TGTGCCAGCCACCGGTGGGGGGACAGCGGATCACCCCTCCACTTT. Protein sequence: CASHRWGDSGSPLHF.

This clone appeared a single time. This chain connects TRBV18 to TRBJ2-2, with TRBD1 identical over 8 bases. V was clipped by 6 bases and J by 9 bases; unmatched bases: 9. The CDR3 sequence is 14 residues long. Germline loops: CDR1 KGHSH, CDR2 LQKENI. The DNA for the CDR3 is TGTGCCAGCTCGCAGACAGGGGCACCGAGGGAGCTGTTTTTT. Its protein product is CASSQTGAPRELFF.

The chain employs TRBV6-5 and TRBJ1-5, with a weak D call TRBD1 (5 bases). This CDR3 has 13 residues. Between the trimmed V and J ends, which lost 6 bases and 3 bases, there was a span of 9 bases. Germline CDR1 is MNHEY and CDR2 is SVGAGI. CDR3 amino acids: CASSETVNQPQHF. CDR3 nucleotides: TGTGCCAGCAGCGAGACAGTCAATCAGCCCCAGCATTTT.

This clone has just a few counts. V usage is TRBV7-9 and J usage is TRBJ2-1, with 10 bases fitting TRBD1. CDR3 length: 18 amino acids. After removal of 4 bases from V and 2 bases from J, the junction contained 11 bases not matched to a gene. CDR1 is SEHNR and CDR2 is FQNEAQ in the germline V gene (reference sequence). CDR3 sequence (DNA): TGTGCCAGCAGCTCGGACAACCCGGGGACAGGGGCCTACAATGAGCAGTTCTTC. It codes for CASSSDNPGTGAYNEQFF.

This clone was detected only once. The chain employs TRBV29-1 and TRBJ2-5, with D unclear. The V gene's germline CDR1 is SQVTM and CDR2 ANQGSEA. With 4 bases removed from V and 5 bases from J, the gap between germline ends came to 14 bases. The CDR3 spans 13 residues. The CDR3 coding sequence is TGCAGCGTTGGGCGGAGCGCCCGGGAGACCCAGTACTTC. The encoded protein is CSVGRSARETQYF.

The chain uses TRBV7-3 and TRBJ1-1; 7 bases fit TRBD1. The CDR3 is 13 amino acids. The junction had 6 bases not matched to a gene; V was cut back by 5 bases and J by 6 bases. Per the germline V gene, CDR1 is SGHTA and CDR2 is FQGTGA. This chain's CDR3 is CASSHGTEAEAFF. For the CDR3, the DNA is TGTGCCAGCAGCCACGGGACAGAGGCTGAAGCTTTCTTT.